This T cell receptor beta chain appears in the sequencing data of a study of PD-L1 blockade in urothelial cancer (dated by TCRdb to 2016 to 2017). About the study as a whole: Therapy was started in about 2014 for all patients, and atezolizumab 1,200 mg was administered intravenously every 3 weeks. The study, an exploratory multi-omic analysis, examined somatic, immune and clinical correlates of response to PD-L1 blockade with atezolizumab in urothelial cancer. A median of roughly 140,000 T cells and approximately 86,000 unique TCRs was obtained from blood samples, and a median clonality of around 0.08 was observed. Pretreatment blood TCR-seq was available for nearly 30 patients, at least one posttreatment blood collection was obtained for some 24 patients, and tumor TCR-seq was available for some 24 patients. Nine patients achieved durable clinical benefit and 15 to 20 did not. An ECOG performance status of 0 or 1 was recorded for the patients, and 0 to 3 prior chemotherapy regimens had been received by the patients. About 85% of the roughly 29 patients were males with bladder-origin urothelial cancer, and about 65% of the 29 reported a prior smoking history. Pretreatment tumor samples and matched peripheral blood, collected serially before and after atezolizumab treatment, underwent TCR sequencing. Whole exome sequencing and RNA sequencing of pretreatment tumors were performed alongside TCR sequencing in the same patients. Durable clinical benefit was defined as a progression-free survival longer than 6 months, and TCR features were additionally tested against progression-free survival and overall survival. Blood samples were analyzed at two time points: 3 weeks after treatment start (second dose) and 6 weeks after treatment start.

The investigation overall reported the following: Improved progression-free and overall survival was found to be associated with pretreatment peripheral blood TCR clonality below the median. Greater expansion of tumor-associated TCR clones in peripheral blood 3 weeks after the start of treatment was observed in patients with durable benefit (n of about 20, p = 0.022). Because of the small sample size (n ≈ 29) and the many exploratory analyses performed, the results are intended to be regarded as hypothesis-generating.

About this clone: Its antigen remains undetermined. Within one base of it there is no much larger clone, and no base qualities were kept.

Looking up the germline V gene yields CDR1 MNHEY and CDR2 SVGAGI. The CDR3 runs 15 residues from the cysteine to the phenylalanine. Kept here is only the CDR3 DNA, which spans 45 bases and is read in frame from base 1. V loses 8 bases of germline sequence and J loses 1 base, and the interval between the two ends is 16 bases. To estimate absolute template abundance from read counts, synthetic TCR analog templates were spiked into each PCR. The immunoSEQ assay was used to amplify TCRbeta CDR3 regions from genomic DNA with bias-controlled V and J gene primers. Sequencing of rearranged TCRbeta segments was done at approximately 20X coverage. Turning to the authors' computational methods: Clustering was used to correct sequencing errors, and CDR3s were annotated against IMGT so that V, D and J genes could be assigned. Only productive TCRbeta rearrangements were used in downstream analyses, excluding out-of-frame or stop-codon sequences. Clonality was calculated as one minus the Shannon entropy normalized by the log of the number of unique productive sequences. Fisher's exact test with Benjamini-Hochberg correction, at a threshold of adjusted p below 0.01, was used to find clones that differed between time points or between blood and tumor. Sourced from immuneACCESS, this table was stored by TCRdb with only in-frame sequences that have V and J called. A share of the clones is absent; for the studies checked, an unresolved V gene accounts for under half, and the remainder has no known explanation. The D gene and trimming were derived from the DNA, and the V and J assignments and clone size from that table. This sample is represented by just under 45,000 clones; 83% of them were singletons. More than 12% of the sample rests with the top ten.

The sample's time point label, decoded: peripheral blood 6 weeks after treatment start. A total of 25 to 30 patients with locally advanced or metastatic urothelial carcinoma, treated at Memorial Sloan Kettering on a trial protocol, made up the cohort. Peripheral blood mononuclear cells were collected from each patient pretreatment and during treatment, giving between 1 and 8 total time points per patient. The Qiagen DNeasy Blood extraction kit was used to purify genomic DNA from total PBMCs and tumor samples. PBMCs were collected pretreatment and during treatment, and were isolated and stored as previously described.

Source: PBMCs, taken around atezolizumab (anti-PD-L1) treatment. The clonotype was recovered from a man between 60 and 70 years old with urothelial cancer. Here the chain combines TRBV6-5 and TRBJ2-3; possibly the D gene is TRBD2, per 5 matching bases. The CDR3 region has the sequence CASSSSGTGTDTQYF. The DNA sequence follows: TGTGCCAGCTCCTCAAGCGGAACAGGCACAGATACGCAGTATTTT.